In its sample, the clone carrying this T cell receptor beta chain was seen once. These data are taken from a study of blood T cell repertoires in COVID-19. For the study at large: T cells, B-cell-depleted T cells, or PBMCs provided the cDNA or gDNA that served as material.

This table comes from immunoSEQ multiplex PCR, and its TCRdb copy is limited to in-frame clones, with some not included. The top ten hold 1.9% of the sample, which has 200,000 to 250,000 clones, more than 75% seen once. J gave up 2 bases and V 5 bases, and 14 bases lay outside the gene matches. The CDR3 totals 18 residues. The germline gives CDR1 MDHEN, CDR2 SYDVKM. This receptor was identified in a man aged 40-55 years with active or convalescent COVID-19. Material: peripheral blood. V usage is TRBV28 and J usage is TRBJ2-3; 9 bases agree with TRBD1. The CDR3: CASSHDKEGQGFTDTQYF. The CDR3 bases are TGTGCCAGCAGTCACGATAAAGAGGGACAGGGCTTCACAGATACGCAGTATTTT.